These T cell receptor beta chains were read from a single sample in a study of blood T cell repertoires in COVID-19. Using immunoSEQ multiplex PCR, the repertoire was profiled, and TCRdb retains in-frame clones only, with some absent. The sample has roughly 86,000 clones; roughly 88% are singletons. Sequences were obtained from peripheral blood. These receptors were collected from a woman aged 80 or older with COVID-19, enrolled during active disease. Both conserved end residues are part of each CDR3. The D gene is left open where the match is weak. A row's size may be missing; if present it is once, few, many or a size class.

D gene,J gene,V gene,clone size,CDR3 DNA,CDR3 protein
NA,TRBJ2-5,TRBV3-1/TRBV3-2,NA,TGTGCCAGCAGCCATCGGGACTGGTGGACGACCCAGTACTTC,CASSHRDWWTTQYF
NA,TRBJ2-2,TRBV15,NA,TGTGCCACCAGCAGAAAGACGGGGACCGGGGAGCTGTTTTTT,CATSRKTGTGELFF
TRBD2,TRBJ2-3,TRBV7-3,NA,TGTGCCAGCAGCTTACGGTCTAGCGGGGGGAAGACAGATACGCAGTATTTT,CASSLRSSGGKTDTQYF
NA,TRBJ1-4,TRBV6-5,NA,TGTGCCAGCATCAGGCGGGCTTCTGGTGAAAAACTGTTTTTT,CASIRRASGEKLFF
NA,TRBJ1-1,TRBV6-1,NA,TGTGCCAGCAGTTATGTTTTTTACACTGAAGCTTTCTTT,CASSYVFYTEAFF
NA,TRBJ2-7,TRBV5-1,NA,TGCGCCAGCAGCTTGGGGGGGGTCCCACACGAGCAGTACTTC,CASSLGGVPHEQYF
NA,TRBJ2-3,TRBV6-5,NA,TGTGCCAGCAGTTATATTGGCAGCACAGATACGCAGTATTTT,CASSYIGSTDTQYF
NA,TRBJ1-6,TRBV7-2,NA,TGTGCCAGCAGCCCCGCATTTCGGGGACCCCTCCACTTT,CASSPAFRGPLHF
NA,TRBJ2-7,TRBV18,NA,TGTGCCAGCTCATCTAGTGCTCACGAGCAGTACTTC,CASSSSAHEQYF
NA,TRBJ1-2,TRBV30,NA,TGTGCCTGGGGGTCGGGGGTTGGCTACACCTTC,CAWGSGVGYTF
TRBD2,TRBJ2-7,TRBV3-1/TRBV3-2,few,TGTGCCAGCAGCCCCCCGCTAGGGGCGGGAGGCTACGAGCAGTACTTC,CASSPPLGAGGYEQYF
TRBD1,TRBJ1-2,TRBV27,NA,TGTGCCGGCAGTTTATCCGGACAGGGGGCCTATGGCTACACCTTC,CAGSLSGQGAYGYTF
TRBD1,TRBJ1-2,TRBV19,NA,TGTGCCAGTAGTCCCCGGACAGGGAACTATGGCTACACCTTC,CASSPRTGNYGYTF
NA,TRBJ2-2,TRBV10-3,NA,TGTGCCATCAGTGGGCAGGGATCCACCGGGGAGCTGTTTTTT,CAISGQGSTGELFF
TRBD2,TRBJ2-5,TRBV3-1/TRBV3-2,NA,TGTGCCAGCAGCCAAATCGCCGAAACGACTAGCGGGGGGCTCCAAGAGACCCAGTACTTC,CASSQIAETTSGGLQETQYF
TRBD2,TRBJ2-1,TRBV5-1,NA,TGCGCCAGCAGCCTTGGACTAGCGGGAGTGGTTGAGCAGTTCTTC,CASSLGLAGVVEQFF
NA,TRBJ1-6,TRBV7-2,NA,TGTGCCAGCAGTACCCAGGGGTATATTAATTCACCCCTCCACTTT,CASSTQGYINSPLHF
TRBD2,TRBJ2-7,TRBV7-9,NA,TGTGCCAGCAGCTTAGACTCGGGGGGCTCCTACGAGCAGTACTTC,CASSLDSGGSYEQYF